This T cell receptor beta chain was identified during a study of blood T cell repertoires in COVID-19. Study details: Some COVID-19 samples were acute and others convalescent; all came from the United States, Italy and Spain.

The data were produced by immunoSEQ multiplex PCR, yet TCRdb's version contains in-frame clones alone and is incomplete. The sample holds roughly 110,000 clones, approximately 81% seen once. Trimming cost V 0 bases and J 6 bases; bases outside gene matches: 6. The CDR3 loop spans 15 amino acids. Per the germline V gene, CDR1 is SGHTA and CDR2 is FQGTGA. This TCR was recovered from a man aged 35 to 55 with acute or convalescent COVID-19. The V gene is TRBV7-3, the J gene TRBJ2-7; 9 bases align to TRBD2. The sequenced sample was peripheral blood. The CDR3 region is CASSLTASGKGEQYF. Here the CDR3 DNA reads TGTGCCAGCAGCTTAACGGCTAGCGGGAAAGGCGAGCAGTACTTC.